A selection of T cell receptor beta chains follows, all from one sample in a study of blood T cell repertoires in COVID-19. Libraries were prepared by immunoSEQ multiplex PCR; TCRdb keeps only in-frame clonotypes and omits some of them. The sample consists of 100,000 or so clones, about 91% of them appearing once. What was sequenced was peripheral blood. The receptors derive from a human donor with active COVID-19. The donor label of this sample is uncertain. Each CDR3 is given with its conserved first and last residue. Each record gives: J gene, V gene, D gene, clone size, CDR3 DNA, CDR3 protein. The D gene is left open where the match is weak. Some rows mark clone size as missing; the rest say once, few, many or name a class of expanded clone.

>TRBJ2-7|TRBV2|TRBD1|-
TGTGCCAGCAGTGATGGGATCAGGGGGCGCTCCTACGAGCAGTACTTC
CASSDGIRGRSYEQYF
>TRBJ1-2|TRBV10-3|-|-
TGTGCCATCCTGGAGGGTGAGGCCTATGGCTACACCTTC
CAILEGEAYGYTF
>TRBJ2-2|TRBV12-3/TRBV12-4|-|-
TGTGCCAGCAGCCAAATCCACACCGGGGAGCTGTTTTTT
CASSQIHTGELFF
>TRBJ1-2|TRBV13|TRBD1|-
TGTGCCAGCAGCCCGCCTCGGGACAGGGGAAAAGCTAACTATGGCTACACCTTC
CASSPPRDRGKANYGYTF
>TRBJ2-7|TRBV6-6|TRBD1|-
TGTGCCAGCAGGCAACAGACAGGGCTGAACTACGAGCAGTACTTC
CASRQQTGLNYEQYF
>TRBJ1-5|TRBV28|-|-
TGTGCCAGCAGTTTTTCAGGGGAACCCAATCAGCCCCAGCATTTT
CASSFSGEPNQPQHF
>TRBJ2-5|TRBV6-5|TRBD2|-
TGTGCCAGCAGTTATTTCGCGGGGGGGCGAGAGACCCAGTACTTC
CASSYFAGGRETQYF
>TRBJ1-2|TRBV6-1|TRBD1|-
TGTGCCAGCAGTGAATTAGGGGACAGGGTCTATGGCTACACCTTC
CASSELGDRVYGYTF
>TRBJ1-1|TRBV4-2|-|once
TGTGCCAGCAGCCCTGGGCCCTTTGGGGCTTTCTTT
CASSPGPFGAFF
>TRBJ2-1|TRBV6-6|TRBD1|-
TGTGCCAGCAGGCCTCGACAGGGGGCAGCCTACAATGAGCAGTTCTTC
CASRPRQGAAYNEQFF
>TRBJ2-1|TRBV4-3|TRBD2|-
TGCGCCAGCAGCCCGTCCTTACTAGCGGGGGGAATTGGGAACGCCTACAATGAGCAGTTCTTC
CASSPSLLAGGIGNAYNEQFF
>TRBJ2-5|TRBV9|TRBD1|-
TGTGCCAGCAGCTATTATGACAGGGGGCTGGAAGAGACCCAGTACTTC
CASSYYDRGLEETQYF
>TRBJ2-1|TRBV9|TRBD1|-
TGTGCCAGCAGCTCGCGACAGGGGGCAGGCAATGAGCAGTTCTTC
CASSSRQGAGNEQFF
>TRBJ1-1|TRBV11-2|TRBD1|-
TGTGCCAGCAGCACGGGACAGTGGGGCACTGAAGCTTTCTTT
CASSTGQWGTEAFF
>TRBJ1-4|TRBV12-3/TRBV12-4|-|-
TGTGCCAGCAGTTCCTACAGTGAAAAACTGTTTTTT
CASSSYSEKLFF
>TRBJ2-7|TRBV20-1|-|-
TGCAGTGCCAAGGAGACCTACGAGCAGTACTTC
CSAKETYEQYF
>TRBJ1-1|TRBV7-3|-|-
TGTGCCAGCAGCGGTCTAATACACGGACAAACGAACACTGAAGCTTTCTTT
CASSGLIHGQTNTEAFF
>TRBJ2-5|TRBV7-3|-|-
TGTGCCAGCAGCTTAGCAGGGTTAGAGGAGACCCAGTACTTC
CASSLAGLEETQYF
>TRBJ2-1|TRBV11-2|-|-
TGTGCCAGCAGCTTAGATGGGCGACATGGGGAGCAGTTCTTC
CASSLDGRHGEQFF
>TRBJ2-7|TRBV28|TRBD1|-
TGTGCCAGCCCACCCGCCCCCGGACAGGGTAGTAACGAGCAGTACTTC
CASPPAPGQGSNEQYF
>TRBJ1-1|TRBV27|TRBD1|-
TGTGCCAGCAGTTTTATTTACCAATTCAACAGGGGGCCCACTGAAGCTTTCTTT
CASSFIYQFNRGPTEAFF
>TRBJ2-3|TRBV7-8|TRBD2|-
TGTGCCAGCAGCTCCACCGGACTAGCCTACCTGGGGGATACGCAGTATTTT
CASSSTGLAYLGDTQYF
>TRBJ1-2|TRBV2|TRBD1|-
TGTGCCAGCAGCGGGGACAGGGGGCTAGGGGGCTACACCTTC
CASSGDRGLGGYTF
>TRBJ2-1|TRBV7-2|TRBD2|once
TGTGCCAGCAGCTTAGCGCCGGCGGGGGGGCCGGATGAGCAGTTCTTC
CASSLAPAGGPDEQFF
>TRBJ1-3|TRBV28|-|-
TGTGCCAGCCACGGGACTGGAACGCCTAAGGGCTTCTCTGGAAACACCATATATTTT
CASHGTGTPKGFSGNTIYF
>TRBJ2-5|TRBV27|-|-
TGTGCCAGCAGTTTAGGAACCGGGCCCCGAAGGGGAACCCAGTACTTC
CASSLGTGPRRGTQYF